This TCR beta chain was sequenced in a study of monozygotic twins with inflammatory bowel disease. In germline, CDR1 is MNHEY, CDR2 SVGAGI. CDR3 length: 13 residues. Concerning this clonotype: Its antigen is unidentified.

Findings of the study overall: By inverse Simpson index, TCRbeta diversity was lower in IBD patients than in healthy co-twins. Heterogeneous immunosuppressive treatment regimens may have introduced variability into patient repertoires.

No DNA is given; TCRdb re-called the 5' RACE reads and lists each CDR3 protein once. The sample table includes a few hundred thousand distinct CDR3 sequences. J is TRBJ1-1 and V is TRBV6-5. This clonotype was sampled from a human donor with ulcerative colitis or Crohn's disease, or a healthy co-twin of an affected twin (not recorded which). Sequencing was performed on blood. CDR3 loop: CASSYTWNTEAFF.